The clone carrying this T cell receptor beta chain was recorded once. Trimming took 2 bases from V and 4 from J; bases not matched to a gene: 5. Germline assignment: CDR1 KGHSH and CDR2 LQKENI. The CDR3 length is 16 residues. These data belong to a study of technical replicates of blood from several donors. Using immunoSEQ multiplex PCR, the repertoire was profiled, and TCRdb retains in-frame clones only, with some absent. The data hold 72,000 or so clones, with about 90% observed a single time. The chain has TRBV18 and TRBJ2-6, with 7 nucleotides matching TRBD1. This TCR was sampled from a human donor in good health. The sample consisted of T cells isolated from PBMCs. CDR3 in DNA: TGTGCCAGCTCACCAGACAGGGTTCCAGGGGCCAACGTCCTGACTTTC. Translated, it gives CASSPDRVPGANVLTF. The full variable domain, in which reference TRBV18 and TRBJ2-6 provide the parts outside the CDR3, is NAGVMQNPRHLVRRRGQEARLRCSPMKGHSHVYWYRQLPEEGLKFMVYLQKENIIDESGMPKERFSAEFPKEGPSILRIQQVVRGDSAAYFCASSPDRVPGANVLTFGAGSRLTVL.